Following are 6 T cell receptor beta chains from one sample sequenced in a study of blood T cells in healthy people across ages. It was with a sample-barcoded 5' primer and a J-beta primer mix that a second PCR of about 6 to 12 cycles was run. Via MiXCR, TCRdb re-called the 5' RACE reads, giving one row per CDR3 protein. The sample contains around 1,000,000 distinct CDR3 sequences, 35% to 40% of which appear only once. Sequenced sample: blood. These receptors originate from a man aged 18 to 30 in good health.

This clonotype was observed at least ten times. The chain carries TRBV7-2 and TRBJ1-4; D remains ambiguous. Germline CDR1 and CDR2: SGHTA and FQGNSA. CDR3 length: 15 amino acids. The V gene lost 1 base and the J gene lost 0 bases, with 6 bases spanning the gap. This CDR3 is CASSLEAPTNEKLFF. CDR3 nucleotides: TGTGCCAGCAGCTTAGAGGCCCCAACTAATGAAAAACTGTTTTTT.

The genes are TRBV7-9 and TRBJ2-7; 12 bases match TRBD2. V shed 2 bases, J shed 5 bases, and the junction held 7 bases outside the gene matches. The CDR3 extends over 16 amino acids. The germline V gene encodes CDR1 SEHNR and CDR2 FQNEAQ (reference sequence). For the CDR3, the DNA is TGTGCCAGCAGCTTATTCGGTCTAGCGGGGGGGGACGAGCAGTACTTC. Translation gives CASSLFGLAGGDEQYF.

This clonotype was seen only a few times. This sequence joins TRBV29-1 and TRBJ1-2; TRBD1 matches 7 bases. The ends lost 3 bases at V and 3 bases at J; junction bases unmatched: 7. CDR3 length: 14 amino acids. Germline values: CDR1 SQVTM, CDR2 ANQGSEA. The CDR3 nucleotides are TGCAGCGTTGAGGTGGCAGGGGGTGACTATGGCTACACCTTC. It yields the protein CSVEVAGGDYGYTF.

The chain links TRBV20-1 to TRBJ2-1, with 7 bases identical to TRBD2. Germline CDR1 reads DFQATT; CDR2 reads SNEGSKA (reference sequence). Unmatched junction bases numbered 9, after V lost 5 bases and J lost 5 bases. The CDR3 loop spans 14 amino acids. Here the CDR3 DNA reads TGCAGTGCTGGCCGACCTAGCGGAAACAATGAGCAGTTCTTC. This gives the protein CSAGRPSGNNEQFF.

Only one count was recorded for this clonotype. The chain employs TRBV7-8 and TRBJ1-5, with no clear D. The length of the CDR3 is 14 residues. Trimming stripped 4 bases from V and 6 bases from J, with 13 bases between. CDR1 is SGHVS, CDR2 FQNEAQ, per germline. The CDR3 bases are TGTGCCAGCAGCTCTCGTCCATTTGGTCAGCCCCAGCATTTT. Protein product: CASSSRPFGQPQHF.

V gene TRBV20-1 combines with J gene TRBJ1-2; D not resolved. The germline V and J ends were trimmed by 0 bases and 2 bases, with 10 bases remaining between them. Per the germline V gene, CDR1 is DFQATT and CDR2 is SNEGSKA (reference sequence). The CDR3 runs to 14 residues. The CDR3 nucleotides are TGCAGTGCTAGAGATCATGAGGAAAACTATGGCTACACCTTC. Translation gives CSARDHEENYGYTF.